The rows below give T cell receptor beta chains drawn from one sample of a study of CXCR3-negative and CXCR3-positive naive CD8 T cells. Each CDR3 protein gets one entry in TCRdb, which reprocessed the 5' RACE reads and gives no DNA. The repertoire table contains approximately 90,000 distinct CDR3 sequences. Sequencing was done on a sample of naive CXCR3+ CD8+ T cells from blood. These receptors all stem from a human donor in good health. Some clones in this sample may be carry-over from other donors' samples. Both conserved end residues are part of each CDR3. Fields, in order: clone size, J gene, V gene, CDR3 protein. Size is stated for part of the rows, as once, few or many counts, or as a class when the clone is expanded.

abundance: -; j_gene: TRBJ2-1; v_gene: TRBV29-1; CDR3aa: CSFRGLGNGQFF
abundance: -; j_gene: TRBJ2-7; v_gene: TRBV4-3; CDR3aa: CAPWTGETYEQYF
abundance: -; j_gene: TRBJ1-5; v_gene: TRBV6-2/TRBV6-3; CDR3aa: CASNHRAGSHPHSNQPQHF
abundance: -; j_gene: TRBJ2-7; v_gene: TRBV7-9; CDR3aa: CASSLGDYEQYF
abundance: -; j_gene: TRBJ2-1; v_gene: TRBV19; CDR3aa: CASSTSGGRPGQQFF
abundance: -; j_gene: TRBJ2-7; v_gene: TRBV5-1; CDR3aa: CASSLRGTSGRGDEQYF
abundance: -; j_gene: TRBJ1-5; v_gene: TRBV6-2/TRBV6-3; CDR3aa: CASSPPGLNQPQHF
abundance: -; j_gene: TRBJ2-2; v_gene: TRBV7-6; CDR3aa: CASSLALQEYTGELFF
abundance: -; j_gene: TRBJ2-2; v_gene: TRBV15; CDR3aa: CATSTELAGADGELFF
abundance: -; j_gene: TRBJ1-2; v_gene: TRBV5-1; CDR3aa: CASSYNRGEDTF
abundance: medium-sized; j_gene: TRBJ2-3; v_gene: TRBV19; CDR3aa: CASSIGVDTQYF
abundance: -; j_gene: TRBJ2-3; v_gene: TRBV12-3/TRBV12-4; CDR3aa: CASSLALALSTDTQYF
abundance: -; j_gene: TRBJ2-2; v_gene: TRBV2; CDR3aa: CASRIPRPGTSGSQDTGELFF
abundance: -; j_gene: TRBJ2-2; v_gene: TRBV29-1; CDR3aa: CSVDAQGFGNTGELFF
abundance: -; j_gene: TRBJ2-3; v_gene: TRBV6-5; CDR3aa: CASSYSKADTQYF
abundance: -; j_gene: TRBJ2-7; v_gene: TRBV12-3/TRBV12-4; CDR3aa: CASSFSGTGERGYEQYF
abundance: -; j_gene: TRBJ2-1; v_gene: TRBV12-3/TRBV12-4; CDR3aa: CASSPQGGLYNEQFF
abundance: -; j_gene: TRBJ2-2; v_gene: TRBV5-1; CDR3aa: CASSLASGQGANTGELFF
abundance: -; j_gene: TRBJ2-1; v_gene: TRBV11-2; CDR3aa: CASSLVAWTGGAEGWYNEQFF
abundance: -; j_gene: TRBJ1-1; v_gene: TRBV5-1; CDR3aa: CASSPGQYEAFF
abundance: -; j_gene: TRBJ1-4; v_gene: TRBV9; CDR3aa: CASSVSGVEHEKLFF
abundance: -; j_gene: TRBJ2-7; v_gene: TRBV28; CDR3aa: CASSLAVSYEQYF
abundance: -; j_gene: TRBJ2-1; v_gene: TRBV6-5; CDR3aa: CASSYGGRADNEQFF
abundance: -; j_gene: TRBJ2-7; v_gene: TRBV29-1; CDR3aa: CSAGGPYEQYF
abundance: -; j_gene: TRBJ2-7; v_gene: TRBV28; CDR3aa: CASSLQDSSYEQYF
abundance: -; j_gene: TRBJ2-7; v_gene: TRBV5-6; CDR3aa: CASTLGGIYEQYF
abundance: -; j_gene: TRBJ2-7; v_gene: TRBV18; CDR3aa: CASSPPWADEQYF
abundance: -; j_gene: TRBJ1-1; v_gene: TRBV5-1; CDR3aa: CASDRTGPNTEAFF
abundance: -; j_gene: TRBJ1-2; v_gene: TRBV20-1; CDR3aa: CSARTGRGYTF
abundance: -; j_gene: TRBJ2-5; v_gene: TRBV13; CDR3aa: CASSYTLAGIKTQYF
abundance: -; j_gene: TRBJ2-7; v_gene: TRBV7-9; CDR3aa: CASSFPEPYEQYF
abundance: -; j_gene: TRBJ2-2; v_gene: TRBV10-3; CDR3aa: CAISESGTQQGDTGELFF
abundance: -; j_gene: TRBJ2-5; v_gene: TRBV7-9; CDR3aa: CASSSASVLETQYF
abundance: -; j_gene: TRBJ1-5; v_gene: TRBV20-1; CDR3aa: CSAVRQGQNSNQPQHF
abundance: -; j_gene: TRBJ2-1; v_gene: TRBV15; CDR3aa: CATSTGTSGRGEQFF
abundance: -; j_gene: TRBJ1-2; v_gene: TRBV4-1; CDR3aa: CASSPEVGVGYTF
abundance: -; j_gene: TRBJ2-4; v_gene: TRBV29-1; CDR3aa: CSVEGPAGPTRTKNIQYF
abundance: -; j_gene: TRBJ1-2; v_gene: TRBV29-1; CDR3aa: CSVVETGYGYTF
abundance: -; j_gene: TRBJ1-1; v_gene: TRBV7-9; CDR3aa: CASSSGLSPEAFF
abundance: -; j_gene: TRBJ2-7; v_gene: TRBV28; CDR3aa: CASGSLGPEQYF
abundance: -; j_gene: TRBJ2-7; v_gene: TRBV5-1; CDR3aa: CASSPETGEQYF
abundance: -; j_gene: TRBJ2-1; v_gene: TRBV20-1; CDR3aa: CSARDHTGGFGNEQFF
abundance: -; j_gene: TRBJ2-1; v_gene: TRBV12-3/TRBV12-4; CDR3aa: CASSLGGVALDEQFF
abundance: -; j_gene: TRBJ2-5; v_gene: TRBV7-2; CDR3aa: CASSLDRPRRETQYF
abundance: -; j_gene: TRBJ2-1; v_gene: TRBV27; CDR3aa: CASNRGNYNERFF
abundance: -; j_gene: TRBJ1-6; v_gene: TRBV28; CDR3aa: CASSFWDRGSSPLHF
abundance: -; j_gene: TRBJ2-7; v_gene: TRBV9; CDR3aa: CASSVGGVGEQYF
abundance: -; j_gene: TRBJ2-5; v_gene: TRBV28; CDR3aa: CASSLALPETQYF
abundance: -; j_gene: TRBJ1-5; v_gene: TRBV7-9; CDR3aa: CASPRILSNQPQHF
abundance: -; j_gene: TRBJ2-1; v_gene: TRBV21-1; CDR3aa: CASSKEAGGLYNEQFF